The source of this T cell receptor (beta chain) is a study of blood T cell repertoires in COVID-19. In the study's own analysis: Amplification with reference gene primers provided the estimates of nucleated cell counts. Using immunoSEQ multiplex PCR, the repertoire was profiled, and TCRdb retains in-frame clones only, with some absent. The V and J calls and clone size are taken from that table; D and trimming were inferred from the DNA. The data show about 220,000 clones, with around 87% seen just once and 10% held by the top ten. Enrolment of Seattle patients took place during active infection, and they were followed longitudinally. Trimming pared 0 bases from V and 7 bases from J, leaving 7 bases between. In germline, CDR1 is SGDLS, CDR2 YYNGEE. The CDR3 extends over 13 amino acids. This clone appeared once.

This receptor was identified in a woman between 45 and 65 years old with COVID-19, enrolled during active disease. The V call is TRBV9, the J call TRBJ2-2; D is uncertain. Sequencing input: peripheral blood. The CDR3 DNA reads TGTGCCAGCAGCGTAGACCGAGGCGGGGAGCTGTTTTTT. It encodes CASSVDRGGELFF.